The 21 T cell receptor beta chains below were found in one sample sequenced in a study of blood T cell repertoires in COVID-19. Sequencing used immunoSEQ multiplex PCR; TCRdb keeps in-frame clones, though not all of them. Of about 250,000 clones in the sample, approximately 86% are singletons; the top ten hold 0.65% to 0.9%. The sequencing sample was made of peripheral blood. The source of these receptors is a woman under 40 with acute or convalescent COVID-19.

This chain connects TRBV12-5 to TRBJ2-7; D is ambiguous. There are 11 residues in the CDR3. Deletions cut 2 bases from V and 3 bases from J, with 2 bases between. Per germline, CDR1 LGHNT and CDR2 FRNRAP. The CDR3 here is CASGLYYEQYF. The CDR3 DNA reads as TGTGCTAGTGGTTTGTACTACGAGCAGTACTTC. The variable domain in full, completed from reference TRBV12-5 and TRBJ2-7, reads DARVTQTPRHKVTEMGQEVTMRCQPILGHNTVFWYRQTMMQGLELLAYFRNRAPLDDSGMPKDRFSAEMPDATLATLKIQPSEPRDSAVYFCASGLYYEQYFGPGTRLTVT.

The chain employs TRBV7-2 and TRBJ2-7, with TRBD2 identical over 11 bases. Germline values: CDR1 SGHTA, CDR2 FQGNSA. V shed 1 base, J shed 4 bases, and the junction held 3 bases outside the gene matches. CDR3 length: 15 amino acids. This CDR3 reads CASSLETSGSYEQYF. DNA for the CDR3: TGTGCCAGCAGCTTAGAAACTAGCGGGAGTTACGAGCAGTACTTC.

This rearrangement joins TRBV19 to TRBJ2-1; 10 bases align to TRBD1. This CDR3 spans 16 amino acids. The germline V gene has CDR1 LNHDA and CDR2 SQIVND (reference sequence). The V and J ends lost 6 bases and 5 bases, in that order; junction bases with no gene match: 10. The CDR3 here is CASRSYGTGDNNEQFF. The CDR3 bases are TGTGCCAGTAGATCCTACGGGACAGGGGACAACAATGAGCAGTTCTTC. The full variable domain, in which reference TRBV19 and TRBJ2-1 provide the parts outside the CDR3, is DGGITQSPKYLFRKEGQNVTLSCEQNLNHDAMYWYRQDPGQGLRLIYYSQIVNDFQKGDIAEGYSVSREKKESFPLTVTSAQKNPTAFYLCASRSYGTGDNNEQFFGPGTRLTVL.

This chain joins TRBV6-5 and TRBJ2-1, with a weak D call TRBD2 (6 bases). V was trimmed by 4 bases and J by 2 bases, leaving 12 bases between them. The CDR3 is made up of 15 amino acids. CDR1 MNHEY and CDR2 SVGAGI come from the germline V gene. CDR3 protein: CASSSWTNPYNEQFF. Here the CDR3 DNA reads TGTGCCAGCAGTTCCTGGACTAACCCCTACAATGAGCAGTTCTTC.

The V and J genes are TRBV9 and TRBJ1-3; 9 nucleotides match TRBD1. The CDR3 contains 16 residues. Unmatched junction bases numbered 8, after V lost 3 bases and J lost 4 bases. The germline gives CDR1 SGDLS, CDR2 YYNGEE. CDR3 sequence (DNA): TGTGCCAGCAGCGGAGACCCCGGGACAGGGGGAAACACCATATATTTT. Translation: CASSGDPGTGGNTIYF.

The J gene is TRBJ1-2, the V gene TRBV7-9; possible D gene TRBD1, 6 bases. The V end was cut by 6 bases, the J end by 8 bases, with 13 bases between. Germline V lookup: CDR1 SEHNR, CDR2 FQNEAQ (reference sequence). The CDR3 covers 12 residues. CDR3 amino acids: CASSTGIPGYTF. In DNA form, the CDR3 reads TGTGCCAGCAGTACAGGGATTCCGGGCTACACCTTC. The entire variable domain, with the rest obtained from reference TRBV7-9 and TRBJ1-2, is as follows: DTGVSQNPRHKITKRGQNVTFRCDPISEHNRLYWYRQTLGQGPEFLTYFQNEAQLEKSRLLSDRFSAERPKGSFSTLEIQRTEQGDSAMYLCASSTGIPGYTFGSGTRLTVV.

This clone showed up just once. The chain employs TRBV11-3 and TRBJ2-1, with D unclear. This CDR3 has 13 residues. The V end lost 0 bases, the J end lost 6 bases, and 6 bases lay between the germline ends. CDR1 and CDR2 from the germline V gene are SGHNT and YENEEA. As DNA, the CDR3 is TGTGCCAGCAGCTTAGATAACTTCAATGAGCAGTTCTTC. Its translation is CASSLDNFNEQFF.

Only one count was recorded for this clone. V and J are TRBV18 and TRBJ1-5, with 9 nucleotides matching TRBD1. Per germline, CDR1 KGHSH and CDR2 LQKENI. The CDR3 spans 15 residues. The V gene end was trimmed by 3 bases and the J gene end by 9 bases; junction bases not matched to a gene: 9. The CDR3 is CASSPSGQGNVPQHF. DNA of the CDR3: TGTGCCAGCTCACCCTCGGGACAGGGCAACGTGCCCCAGCATTTT.

The chain has TRBV19 and TRBJ1-2; 7 bases are shared with TRBD1. CDR1 and CDR2 from the germline V gene are LNHDA and SQIVND (reference sequence). J was trimmed by 5 bases and V by 5 bases; bases with no gene match: 2. CDR3 length: 12 amino acids. CDR3 nucleotide sequence: TGTGCCAGTAGTCACAGGGGTTATGGCTACACCTTC. Residues: CASSHRGYGYTF.

The CDR3 region is CASGKAGQGAGQPQHF. CDR3 DNA: TGTGCCAGTGGAAAAGCGGGACAGGGGGCCGGTCAGCCCCAGCATTTT. The rearrangement uses TRBV19 and TRBJ1-5; TRBD1 matches at 12 bases. Germline-derived CDR1 and CDR2 are LNHDA and SQIVND (reference sequence). V was pared by 8 bases and J by 6 bases, with 11 bases of the junction left unmatched. The CDR3 has 16 residues. Combining the CDR3 with reference TRBV19 and TRBJ1-5 gives the whole variable domain DGGITQSPKYLFRKEGQNVTLSCEQNLNHDAMYWYRQDPGQGLRLIYYSQIVNDFQKGDIAEGYSVSREKKESFPLTVTSAQKNPTAFYLCASGKAGQGAGQPQHFGDGTRLSIL.

The chain couples TRBV5-4 to TRBJ2-1, with 7 positions matching TRBD2. V lost 0 bases to trimming and J lost 2 bases; unmatched junction nucleotides: 2. Per the germline V gene, CDR1 is SGHNT and CDR2 is YYREEE (reference sequence). The CDR3 contains 15 residues. The DNA for the CDR3 is TGTGCCAGCAGCTTGGTGGCGGGAGCCTACAATGAGCAGTTCTTC. Translation: CASSLVAGAYNEQFF.

This chain links TRBV3-1 (or the pseudogene TRBV3-2) with TRBJ2-5, with D perhaps matching TRBD2 (6 bases). V was cut by 2 bases and J by 4 bases, with 20 bases left in between. The CDR3 contains 17 residues. CDR1 is LGHDT, CDR2 YNNKEL, per germline (reference sequence). CDR3 DNA sequence: TGTGCCAGCAGCCAAAAGGCGGGGATAGGGTCCAGAGAGACCCAGTACTTC. Translation: CASSQKAGIGSRETQYF.

V and J are TRBV27 and TRBJ2-7; 11 nucleotides line up with TRBD2. CDR1 MNHEY and CDR2 SMNVEV come from the germline V gene (reference sequence). The V and J ends lost 1 base and 12 bases, in that order; junction bases with no gene match: 11. CDR3 length: 15 amino acids. The CDR3 region is CASSLFASGRFVPYF. The CDR3 DNA is TGTGCCAGCAGTTTATTTGCTAGCGGGAGGTTTGTTCCGTACTTC.

V is TRBV21-1 and J is TRBJ2-5; whether TRBD2, the table's D call, matches the DNA was not checked. TRBV21-1 is assigned pseudogene status. There are 16 residues in the CDR3. CDR3 nucleotides: TGTGCCAGCAGCAAAGAGGTAGCGGCTAGGCAAGAGACCCAGTACTTC. Residues: CASSKEVAARQETQYF.

J is TRBJ2-7 and V is TRBV4-3; D not resolved. With 0 bases removed from V and 7 bases from J, the gap between germline ends came to 16 bases. The CDR3 has 15 residues. CDR1 LGHNA and CDR2 YSLEER come from the germline V gene. In DNA form, the CDR3 reads TGCGCCAGCAGCCAAGATCTCCAGGTCCCACGGGAGCAGTACTTC. Its translation: CASSQDLQVPREQYF.

The rearrangement joins TRBV2 to TRBJ2-3; D remains ambiguous. Germline values: CDR1 SNHLY, CDR2 FYNNEI. The CDR3 runs 13 residues. Trimming left V 6 bases short and J 6 bases short, with 13 bases between. The CDR3 loop reads CASRSSWSDTQYF. CDR3 DNA sequence: TGTGCCAGCAGGTCCAGTTGGAGCGATACGCAGTATTTT.

This clone was seen a handful of times. The chain couples TRBV10-3 to TRBJ2-3, with TRBD2 identical over 13 bases. The V gene end was trimmed by 6 bases and the J gene end by 5 bases; junction bases not matched to a gene: 2. The germline CDR1 and CDR2 sequences are ENHRY and SYGVKD. This CDR3 has 14 residues. CDR3: CAIRGLAGIDTQYF. The DNA for the CDR3 is TGTGCCATCAGGGGACTAGCGGGAATAGATACGCAGTATTTT.

This chain links TRBV4-3 with TRBJ2-5; 7 bases map to TRBD1. The CDR3 runs to 13 residues. Germline CDR1 and CDR2: LGHNA and YSLEER. Losses at the gene ends were 3 bases for V and 5 bases for J; bases not matched to a gene: 3. The DNA of the CDR3 is TGCGCCAGCAGCCAGGAGACAGGGGAGACCCAGTACTTC. It encodes CASSQETGETQYF.

This sequence joins TRBV7-3 and TRBJ1-1; D might be TRBD1 (5 bases). Per the germline V gene, CDR1 is SGHTA and CDR2 is FQGTGA. The CDR3 contains 13 residues. V lost 6 bases to trimming and J lost 0 bases, with 8 bases between them. CDR3 in DNA: TGTGCCAGCAGTTCACAGGTGAACACTGAAGCTTTCTTT. Its protein product is CASSSQVNTEAFF.

This chain links TRBV11-3 with TRBJ1-2; 12 bases agree with TRBD1. The CDR3 extends over 16 amino acids. The ends lost 5 bases at V and 6 bases at J; junction bases unmatched: 10. Germline values: CDR1 SGHNT, CDR2 YENEEA. This chain's CDR3 is CASSVSRDRGPNGYTF. DNA for the CDR3: TGTGCCAGCAGCGTCTCCCGGGACAGGGGGCCGAATGGCTACACCTTC.

The chain joins TRBV9 to TRBJ1-3; a possible D gene is TRBD1 (5 bases). V lost 3 bases, J lost 0 bases, and 19 bases lay in between. Germline lookup yields CDR1 SGDLS and CDR2 YYNGEE. The CDR3 length is 18 residues. Here the CDR3 reads CASSADLPGLSSGNTIYF. The DNA of the CDR3 is TGTGCCAGCAGCGCAGATTTGCCGGGACTGAGCTCTGGAAACACCATATATTTT.